The 16 T cell receptor beta chains below come from one sample, sequenced in a study of blood T cell repertoires in COVID-19. Profiled with immunoSEQ multiplex PCR; TCRdb holds only in-frame clones, not every one. Of approximately 69,000 clones in the sample, around 76% were seen once. The sample comprised peripheral blood. All receptors come from a woman of 80 years or more with acute or convalescent COVID-19.

The rearrangement uses TRBV19 and TRBJ1-4; TRBD1 agrees at 7 bases. This CDR3 spans 16 amino acids. Losses at the gene ends were 5 bases for V and 0 bases for J; bases not matched to a gene: 6. Looked up from germline, CDR1 is LNHDA and CDR2 is SQIVND (reference sequence). In DNA, the CDR3 is TGTGCCAGTAGTCTAAGGGACAGCGCAACTAATGAAAAACTGTTTTTT. It specifies CASSLRDSATNEKLFF. Combining the CDR3 with reference TRBV19 and TRBJ1-4 gives the whole variable domain DGGITQSPKYLFRKEGQNVTLSCEQNLNHDAMYWYRQDPGQGLRLIYYSQIVNDFQKGDIAEGYSVSREKKESFPLTVTSAQKNPTAFYLCASSLRDSATNEKLFFGSGTQLSVL.

This chain links TRBV12-3 or TRBV12-4 with TRBJ1-2; no firm D call. The CDR3 is 13 residues long. V lost 5 bases, J lost 2 bases, and 9 bases lay in between. The CDR3 here is CASSQDLNYGYTF. DNA for the CDR3: TGTGCCAGCAGTCAGGACTTAAACTATGGCTACACCTTC.

The chain recombines TRBV9 with TRBJ2-7, with D possibly matching TRBD2 (5 bases). Trimming removed 3 bases at V and 7 bases at J, with 8 bases between. This CDR3 region has 11 residues. Germline CDR1 is SGDLS and CDR2 is YYNGEE. CDR3 sequence: CASSARREQYF. The CDR3 region has the DNA TGTGCCAGCAGCGCGAGGAGGGAGCAGTACTTC. Drawing the rest from reference TRBV9 and TRBJ2-7, the complete variable domain is DSGVTQTPKHLITATGQRVTLRCSPRSGDLSVYWYQQSLDQGLQFLIQYYNGEERAKGNILERFSAQQFPDLHSELNLSSLELGDSALYFCASSARREQYFGPGTRLTVT.

This rearrangement joins TRBV7-8 to TRBJ2-2, with D perhaps TRBD2 (6 bases). Trimming took 6 bases from V and 4 from J, leaving 9 bases between them. The germline gives CDR1 SGHVS, CDR2 FQNEAQ. The CDR3 runs to 13 residues. The CDR3 spells CASSSGGTGELFF. As DNA, the CDR3 is TGTGCCAGCAGTTCCGGGGGCACCGGGGAGCTGTTTTTT. Full variable domain (missing parts from reference TRBV7-8 and TRBJ2-2): GAGVSQSPRYKVAKRGQDVALRCDPISGHVSLFWYQQALGQGPEFLTYFQNEAQLDKSGLPSDRFFAERPEGSVSTLKIQRTQQEDSAVYLCASSSGGTGELFFGEGSRLTVL.

The rearrangement links TRBV7-2 to TRBJ1-3; D is ambiguous. Trimming pared 0 bases from V and 0 bases from J, leaving 9 bases between. The CDR3 runs 16 residues. CDR1 SGHTA and CDR2 FQGNSA come from the germline V gene. The CDR3: CASSLAAVSSGNTIYF. CDR3 nucleotide sequence: TGTGCCAGCAGCTTAGCGGCGGTTAGCTCTGGAAACACCATATATTTT.

This chain uses TRBV20-1 with TRBJ2-5; a weak D match, TRBD2 (6 bases). The J call is in doubt because the DNA end fits TRBJ2-4 better. There are 10 residues in the CDR3. From germline, CDR1 is DFQATT and CDR2 SNEGSKA (reference sequence). CDR3 sequence (DNA): TGCAGTGTCGGGGAGGTCATTCAGTACTTC. It encodes CSVGEVIQYF.

This clone showed up just a few times. V gene TRBV9 combines with J gene TRBJ1-1, with unresolved D. Between the trimmed V and J ends, which lost 4 bases and 10 bases, there was a span of 20 bases. Germline assignment: CDR1 SGDLS and CDR2 YYNGEE. CDR3 length: 14 amino acids. The CDR3 nucleotides read TGTGCCAGCAGCACATCCCCGGGAGGAGCTGCAGCTTTCTTT. It specifies CASSTSPGGAAAFF.

The chain joins TRBV2 to TRBJ2-7; 8 bases line up with TRBD1. Germline V gene data show CDR1 as SNHLY and CDR2 as FYNNEI. Unmatched junction bases numbered 5, after V lost 5 bases and J lost 5 bases. CDR3 size: 13 residues. CDR3 amino acids: CASSLTGEDEQYF. For the CDR3, the DNA is TGTGCCAGCAGTCTGACAGGGGAAGACGAGCAGTACTTC.

The rearrangement links TRBV28 to TRBJ1-5, with 7 bases aligning to TRBD1. V dropped 6 bases and J dropped 7; count of bases not matched to a gene: 9. This CDR3 comprises 14 residues. Germline V gives CDR1 MDHEN, CDR2 SYDVKM. The CDR3 is CASSIYRGDQPQHF. The DNA for the CDR3 is TGTGCCAGCAGCATCTACAGGGGCGACCAGCCCCAGCATTTT. Variable domain in full (rest from reference TRBV28 and TRBJ1-5): DVKVTQSSRYLVKRTGEKVFLECVQDMDHENMFWYRQDPGLGLRLIYFSYDVKMKEKGDIPEGYSVSREKKERFSLILESASTNQTSMYLCASSIYRGDQPQHFGDGTRLSIL.

This sequence joins TRBV5-1 and TRBJ1-1, with a tentative D call TRBD1 (5 bases). V lost 4 bases to trimming and J lost 1 base, with 11 bases between them. CDR1 and CDR2 from the germline V gene are SGHRS and YFSETQ. The length of the CDR3 is 14 residues. The CDR3 region is CASSDGHTNTEAFF. In DNA, the CDR3 is TGCGCCAGCAGCGATGGACACACGAACACTGAAGCTTTCTTT.

A word on this clone: This specimen includes other DNA sequences encoding the same CDR3. The chain employs TRBV5-1 and TRBJ2-7, with D tentatively TRBD1 (6 bases). Trimming cost V 1 base and J 3 bases, with 11 bases left between them. The CDR3 contains 14 residues. Germline V lookup: CDR1 SGHRS, CDR2 YFSETQ. The CDR3 protein is CASSLRDTGYEQYF. For the CDR3, the DNA is TGCGCCAGCAGCTTGAGGGACACGGGCTACGAGCAGTACTTC.

The chain has TRBV10-3 and TRBJ2-7, with a tentative D call TRBD2 (6 bases). The germline gives CDR1 ENHRY, CDR2 SYGVKD. CDR3 size: 19 residues. V gave up 4 bases and J gave up 7 bases, with 32 bases separating them. CDR3 in amino acids: CAISVVNLNGGRMLREQYF. The DNA for the CDR3 is TGTGCCATCAGTGTTGTTAACCTCAACGGGGGACGGATGTTGAGAGAGCAGTACTTC.

The V gene is TRBV13, the J gene TRBJ2-6, with D perhaps TRBD1 (5 bases). The V end was cut by 5 bases, the J end by 0 bases, with 17 bases between. The germline gives CDR1 PRHDT, CDR2 FYEKMQ (reference sequence). The CDR3 is 18 residues long. Here the CDR3 reads CASSPLRGKGSGANVLTF. CDR3 DNA sequence: TGTGCCAGCAGCCCACTAAGGGGTAAGGGCTCTGGGGCCAACGTCCTGACTTTC. Complete variable domain (other parts from reference TRBV13 and TRBJ2-6): AAGVIQSPRHLIKEKRETATLKCYPIPRHDTVYWYQQGPGQDPQFLISFYEKMQSDKGSIPDRFSAQQFSDYHSELNMSSLELGDSALYFCASSPLRGKGSGANVLTFGAGSRLTVL.

The chain links TRBV28 to TRBJ1-2; a possible D gene is TRBD1 (5 bases). Germline V lookup: CDR1 MDHEN, CDR2 SYDVKM. The CDR3 runs 13 residues. The V end lost 6 bases, the J end lost 8 bases, and 16 bases lay between the germline ends. The CDR3, as DNA: TGTGCCAGCAGAATCCAGAGGAGGGGCGGCTACACCTTC. Translation: CASRIQRRGGYTF.

The V call is TRBV5-8, the J call TRBJ2-1; 7 bases match TRBD1. Losses at the gene ends were 5 bases for V and 4 bases for J; bases not matched to a gene: 9. Looked up from germline, CDR1 is SGHTS and CDR2 is YDEGEE. The CDR3 length is 15 residues. The CDR3 protein is CASSIQGLPYNEQFF. The CDR3 DNA is TGTGCCAGCAGTATACAGGGGCTCCCGTACAATGAGCAGTTCTTC.

The rearrangement links TRBV10-2 to TRBJ1-6, with 7 bases fitting TRBD1. The germline gives CDR1 WSHSY, CDR2 SAAADI. CDR3 length: 16 amino acids. V lost 5 bases, J lost 0 bases, and 4 bases stayed unmatched. The CDR3 nucleotides read TGCGCCAGCAGTCCGGGACAGAGCTCCTATAATTCACCCCTCCACTTT. It specifies CASSPGQSSYNSPLHF.